The 32 T cell receptor beta chains below all came from one sample that was sequenced in a study of OX40 agonist ivuxolimab in advanced cancers. Repertoires were generated with immunoSEQ multiplex PCR, while TCRdb's copy carries only in-frame clones and drops some. The data hold 13,000 or so clones, with about 80% observed a single time. The sequencing here drew on CD4+ or CD8+ T cells sorted from blood, taken in a trial of the OX40 agonist ivuxolimab. All receptors come from an adult with an advanced solid tumor such as melanoma, head and neck, liver or kidney cancer.

The rearrangement uses TRBV4-3 and TRBJ1-6; D might be TRBD1 (5 bases). The CDR3 consists of 15 residues. Germline lookup yields CDR1 LGHNA and CDR2 YSLEER. V was cut by 0 bases and J by 9 bases, with 12 bases left in between. The CDR3 DNA reads as TGCGCCAGCAGCCAAGAGCAGGGTGTACTTTCACCCCTCCACTTT. This gives the protein CASSQEQGVLSPLHF.

This clone was observed a single time. This chain joins TRBV29-1 and TRBJ1-2; 10 nucleotides agree with TRBD1. The CDR3 spans 14 residues. With V trimmed by 6 bases and J by 5 bases, 9 bases remained unmatched. Germline V gives CDR1 SQVTM, CDR2 ANQGSEA. CDR3 sequence (DNA): TGCAGCGTCCCCAAGGACAGGGGGGGGTATGGCTACACCTTC. Translated, it gives CSVPKDRGGYGYTF. Combining the CDR3 with reference TRBV29-1 and TRBJ1-2 gives the whole variable domain SAVISQKPSRDICQRGTSLTIQCQVDSQVTMMFWYRQQPGQSLTLIATANQGSEATYESGFVIDKFPISRPNLTFSTLTVSNMSPEDSSIYLCSVPKDRGGYGYTFGSGTRLTVV.

CDR3 nucleotides: TGTGTACTCGGGCTGAACACTGAAGCTTTCTTT. It is translated as CVLGLNTEAFF. The chain employs TRBV6-1 and TRBJ1-1; D is undetermined. CDR3 length: 11 residues. The germline V gene encodes CDR1 MNHNS and CDR2 SASEGT.

CDR3 sequence: CASAPVALPGEQYF. In DNA, the CDR3 is TGTGCCAGCGCCCCCGTTGCTCTGCCCGGCGAGCAGTACTTC. The chain links TRBV27 to TRBJ2-7; no definite D call. This CDR3 has 14 residues. Germline V CDR1 and CDR2: MNHEY, SMNVEV (reference sequence). Trimming removed 8 bases from V and 6 bases from J, with 20 bases in between.

By share, this clone counts as medium-sized. The chain employs TRBV6-5 and TRBJ1-4; unclear D gene. Germline values: CDR1 MNHEY, CDR2 SVGAGI. This CDR3 contains 15 residues. Trimming took off 0 bases at V and 8 bases at J, with 13 bases between the two ends. The CDR3, as DNA: TGTGCCAGCAGTTACTCGGGCCAGGTGGGCGAAAAACTGTTTTTT. It translates to CASSYSGQVGEKLFF.

The chain recombines TRBV7-6 with TRBJ1-6; D unresolved. Per the germline V gene, CDR1 is SGHVS and CDR2 is FNYEAQ. Trimming took off 3 bases at V and 8 bases at J, with 8 bases between the two ends. This CDR3 contains 13 residues. CDR3 DNA sequence: TGTGCCAGCAGCTTCGGCGGGGATTCACCCCTCCACTTT. Translated, it gives CASSFGGDSPLHF.

The chain has TRBV9 and TRBJ2-3; unclear D gene. The V end lost 4 bases, the J end lost 0 bases, and 12 bases lay between the germline ends. This CDR3 region has 15 residues. The germline CDR1 and CDR2 sequences are SGDLS and YYNGEE. The CDR3 here is CASSPQQSSTDTQYF. The CDR3 bases are TGTGCCAGCAGCCCCCAGCAGTCTAGCACAGATACGCAGTATTTT.

CDR3: CASGLPGANVLTF. DNA of the CDR3: TGTGCCAGCGGCCTCCCGGGGGCCAACGTCCTGACTTTC. The chain uses TRBV9 and TRBJ2-6, with D uncertain. Between the trimmed V and J ends, which lost 7 bases and 4 bases, there was a span of 9 bases. The CDR3 length is 13 residues. Germline loops: CDR1 SGDLS, CDR2 YYNGEE.

The chain joins TRBV9 to TRBJ2-7; D gene ambiguous. The germline CDR1 and CDR2 sequences are SGDLS and YYNGEE. V was pared by 3 bases and J by 0 bases, with 10 bases between. The CDR3 totals 14 residues. CDR3 region: CASSAPGNSYEQYF. CDR3 in DNA: TGTGCCAGCAGCGCACCGGGCAACTCCTACGAGCAGTACTTC. Variable domain in full (rest from reference TRBV9 and TRBJ2-7): DSGVTQTPKHLITATGQRVTLRCSPRSGDLSVYWYQQSLDQGLQFLIQYYNGEERAKGNILERFSAQQFPDLHSELNLSSLELGDSALYFCASSAPGNSYEQYFGPGTRLTVT.

V gene TRBV5-4 combines with J gene TRBJ1-1; D unresolved. The germline CDR1 and CDR2 sequences are SGHNT and YYREEE (reference sequence). Trimming left V 3 bases short and J 5 bases short, with 17 bases between. CDR3 length equals 15 residues. In nucleotides, the CDR3 is TGTGCCAGCAGCTCTCCGGGATCACGACGGACTGAAGCTTTCTTT. Translated, it gives CASSSPGSRRTEAFF.

V and J are TRBV11-1 and TRBJ2-1; TRBD2 agrees at 13 bases. The V gene end was trimmed by 4 bases and the J gene end by 4 bases; junction bases not matched to a gene: 1. The length of the CDR3 is 15 residues. The germline V gene has CDR1 SGHAT and CDR2 FQDESV (reference sequence). The CDR3 here is CASSSTSGGYNEQFF. The CDR3 region has the DNA TGTGCCAGCAGCTCGACTAGCGGGGGGTACAATGAGCAGTTCTTC.

The CDR3 DNA reads as TGTGCCAGCAGCTTACAAGGGACGTCTAATGAAAAACTGTTTTTT. Translation: CASSLQGTSNEKLFF. The gene calls are TRBV11-3 and TRBJ1-4; perhaps TRBD1 as D (5 bases). With 2 bases removed from V and 3 bases from J, the gap between germline ends came to 10 bases. Looked up from germline, CDR1 is SGHNT and CDR2 is YENEEA. The CDR3 has 15 residues. Drawing the rest from reference TRBV11-3 and TRBJ1-4, the complete variable domain is EAGVVQSPRYKIIEKKQPVAFWCNPISGHNTLYWYLQNLGQGPELLIRYENEEAVDDSQLPKDRFSAERLKGVDSTLKIQPAELGDSAVYLCASSLQGTSNEKLFFGSGTQLSVL.

The chain is built from TRBV19 and TRBJ2-6, with D hard to call. Looked up from germline, CDR1 is LNHDA and CDR2 is SQIVND (reference sequence). The CDR3 consists of 15 residues. Trimming shortened V by 3 bases and J by 0 bases, and 6 bases separated the two germline ends. The CDR3 is CASSIPYSGANVLTF. The CDR3 DNA follows: TGTGCCAGTAGTATCCCTTACTCTGGGGCCAACGTCCTGACTTTC.

V and J are TRBV7-9 and TRBJ2-7; D is ambiguous. Per the germline V gene, CDR1 is SEHNR and CDR2 is FQNEAQ (reference sequence). Between the trimmed V and J ends, which lost 0 bases and 5 bases, there was a span of 5 bases. The CDR3 loop spans 12 amino acids. The CDR3 DNA follows: TGTGCCAGCAGCTTAGCTTTGGACGAGCAGTACTTC. Translating gives CASSLALDEQYF.

This clone showed up just once. This chain uses TRBV11-2 with TRBJ2-3, with TRBD2 matching 7 bases. This CDR3 region has 13 residues. The V and J ends lost 9 bases and 1 base, in that order; junction bases with no gene match: 4. CDR1 is SGHAT and CDR2 is FQNNGV in the germline V gene. CDR3 protein: CASRTSGTDTQYF. CDR3 nucleotides: TGTGCCAGTAGAACTAGCGGCACAGATACGCAGTATTTT.

V usage is TRBV5-8 and J usage is TRBJ2-5; 15 nucleotides agree with TRBD2. Germline CDR1 reads SGHTS; CDR2 reads YDEGEE. With V trimmed by 4 bases and J by 1 base, 5 bases remained unmatched. This CDR3 is built from 17 residues. The CDR3 is CASSPGLAGGTQETQYF. The CDR3 DNA follows: TGTGCCAGCAGCCCTGGACTAGCGGGGGGGACCCAAGAGACCCAGTACTTC.

This clone was seen a single time. The chain joins TRBV5-5 to TRBJ1-5; D remains ambiguous. V was cut by 0 bases and J by 0 bases, with 10 bases left in between. CDR1 SGHKS and CDR2 YYEKEE come from the germline V gene (reference sequence). This CDR3 has 16 residues. The CDR3 DNA reads TGTGCCAGCAGCTTGGTCGGCAGCTATAGCAATCAGCCCCAGCATTTT. Translated, it gives CASSLVGSYSNQPQHF.

By share, this clone ranks as large (0.1 to 1%). Other DNA sequences within the sample encode an identical CDR3. The rearrangement uses TRBV29-1 and TRBJ2-3; TRBD1 matches 8 bases. Per the germline V gene, CDR1 is SQVTM and CDR2 is ANQGSEA. Trimming at V came to 1 base and at J to 2 bases, leaving 2 bases not matched to a gene. CDR3 length: 14 amino acids. For the CDR3, the DNA is TGCAGCGTTGAAGGACAGGGGTACACAGATACGCAGTATTTT. This encodes CSVEGQGYTDTQYF.

V and J are TRBV15 and TRBJ2-5, with 9 bases matching TRBD1. Judging by the DNA end, TRBJ2-7 fits better; the J call may be wrong. The V gene's germline CDR1 is LNHNV and CDR2 YYDKDF (reference sequence). The CDR3 covers 15 residues. The CDR3 region is CATSLTRQGGYEQYF. CDR3 in DNA: TGTGCCACCAGCCTTACCCGACAGGGGGGCTACGAGCAGTACTTC.

The chain joins TRBV7-3 to TRBJ2-3; TRBD2 agrees at 7 bases. The V gene's germline CDR1 is SGHTA and CDR2 FQGTGA. The length of the CDR3 is 14 residues. V lost 5 bases and J lost 2; bases outside the gene matches: 4. CDR3 DNA sequence: TGTGCCAGCAGCCCCGGGACTATCACAGATACGCAGTATTTT. Its translation is CASSPGTITDTQYF.

V and J are TRBV5-4 and TRBJ2-3, with 10 bases fitting TRBD2. V lost 4 bases to trimming and J lost 1 base; unmatched junction nucleotides: 9. The CDR3 has 17 amino acids. CDR1 SGHNT and CDR2 YYREEE come from the germline V gene (reference sequence). As DNA, the CDR3 is TGTGCCAGCAGCAGCTCCACTAGCGGGGACCGCACAGATACGCAGTATTTT. This encodes CASSSSTSGDRTDTQYF.

The rearrangement joins TRBV30 to TRBJ2-5, with 7 bases matching TRBD1. Trimming removed 0 bases from V and 5 bases from J; junction bases left unmatched: 9. CDR1 and CDR2 (germline): GTSNPN, SVGIG (reference sequence). CDR3 length: 15 amino acids. CDR3 sequence reads: CAWSVAGGSRETQYF. CDR3 DNA: TGTGCCTGGAGTGTTGCAGGGGGTTCTCGGGAGACCCAGTACTTC.

This clone was seen a few times. This rearrangement joins TRBV7-2 to TRBJ1-5; possibly TRBD1 for D (5 bases). CDR3 length: 16 amino acids. Germline assignment: CDR1 SGHTA and CDR2 FQGNSA. The ends were cut back, 0 bases at V and 0 bases at J, with 9 bases in the middle. CDR3 sequence reads: CASSLAGGGSNQPQHF. For the CDR3, the DNA is TGTGCCAGCAGCTTAGCAGGCGGGGGTAGCAATCAGCCCCAGCATTTT. The full variable domain, rest sourced from reference TRBV7-2 and TRBJ1-5, is GAGVSQSPSNKVTEKGKDVELRCDPISGHTALYWYRQSLGQGLEFLIYFQGNSAPDKSGLPSDRFSAERTGGSVSTLTIQRTQQEDSAVYLCASSLAGGGSNQPQHFGDGTRLSIL.

The CDR3 sequence: CASSLGGPREQYF. The CDR3 DNA sequence: TGTGCCAGCAGCTTGGGGGGCCCCCGAGAGCAGTACTTC. The chain recombines TRBV5-6 with TRBJ2-7; D may be TRBD1 (5 bases). The V end lost 0 bases, the J end lost 7 bases, and 11 bases lay between the germline ends. The CDR3 is 13 amino acids. Per germline, CDR1 SGHDT and CDR2 YYEEEE.

The chain uses TRBV12-5 and TRBJ1-5; no clear D gene. The CDR3 loop spans 11 amino acids. Germline lookup yields CDR1 LGHNT and CDR2 FRNRAP. The V end lost 5 bases, the J end lost 3 bases, and 2 bases lay between the germline ends. The CDR3 bases are TGTGCTAGTGGTGTCAATCAGCCCCAGCATTTT. This gives the protein CASGVNQPQHF.

The J gene is TRBJ2-7, the V gene TRBV4-3; TRBD2 aligns across 12 bases. In germline, CDR1 is LGHNA, CDR2 YSLEER. V was pared by 1 base and J by 1 base, with 8 bases of the junction left unmatched. This CDR3 has 18 amino acids. For the CDR3, the DNA is TGCGCCAGCAGCCAAGTGGCTAGCGGGGGGGCAAGGTCCTACGAGCAGTACTTC. It specifies CASSQVASGGARSYEQYF.

The chain has TRBV15 and TRBJ2-5; 13 nucleotides agree with TRBD2. Germline loops: CDR1 LNHNV, CDR2 YYDKDF (reference sequence). Trimming took 5 bases from V and 5 from J; bases not matched to a gene: 14. The CDR3 spans 18 residues. CDR3 region: CATSSDRGTSGGEETQYF. The CDR3 DNA reads TGTGCCACCAGCTCGGACCGAGGAACTAGCGGGGGGGAGGAGACCCAGTACTTC.

V is TRBV4-3 and J is TRBJ1-6, with D possibly TRBD1 on 6 matching bases. V was pared by 3 bases and J by 9 bases, with 15 bases between. CDR3 length: 15 residues. Germline V gives CDR1 LGHNA, CDR2 YSLEER. The CDR3 spells CASSHSGERVSPLHF. The CDR3 region has the DNA TGCGCCAGCAGCCACTCAGGGGAACGGGTTTCACCCCTCCACTTT.

The CDR3 protein is CASSPKAGERRGEQFF. Written as DNA, the CDR3 is TGTGCCAGCTCCCCTAAAGCGGGGGAACGACGGGGTGAGCAGTTCTTC. The chain uses TRBV18 and TRBJ2-1; 8 bases agree with TRBD2. From germline, CDR1 is KGHSH and CDR2 LQKENI. The length of the CDR3 is 16 residues. With V trimmed by 6 bases and J by 9 bases, 16 bases remained unmatched.

The chain is built from TRBV5-6 and TRBJ2-1; TRBD2 matches at 10 bases. This CDR3 spans 18 amino acids. The V and J ends lost 1 base and 2 bases, in that order; junction bases with no gene match: 9. The germline V gene has CDR1 SGHDT and CDR2 YYEEEE. The CDR3 region is CASSLQRGGLSPYNEQFF. The CDR3 DNA follows: TGTGCCAGCAGCTTGCAGCGGGGGGGCCTCTCCCCCTACAATGAGCAGTTCTTC.

Here the CDR3 DNA reads TGTGCCAGCAGCTCGGGCCCTGAGCAGTTCTTC. The encoded protein is CASSSGPEQFF. The chain has TRBV13 and TRBJ2-1; D gene ambiguous. The germline gives CDR1 PRHDT, CDR2 FYEKMQ (reference sequence). This CDR3 region has 11 residues. V lost 4 bases and J lost 9, with 7 bases in between.

By share of the sample, this clone is medium-sized (0.01 to 0.1%). The chain has TRBV5-5 and TRBJ1-1; the D is unclear. V lost 1 base and J lost 4, with 8 bases in between. CDR1 and CDR2 from the germline V gene are SGHKS and YYEKEE (reference sequence). The CDR3 extends over 13 amino acids. The CDR3 loop is CASSLWESTEAFF. CDR3 nucleotide sequence: TGTGCCAGCAGCTTGTGGGAGTCCACTGAAGCTTTCTTT.